Detailed here is one TCR beta chain. As yet, its antigen is unknown. The entry originates in a study of cytomegalovirus exposure and HLA in healthy donors. Study-level background: A subsequent analysis reported that the roughly 120 validation repertoires were produced on the same platform that had also been used for the roughly 670 first-cohort repertoires.

Study findings and constraints: Confirmation in vitro established that three CMV-associated chains were specific for CMV antigens. Some TCR beta chains (more than 150 of them) were listed as cytomegalovirus-associated.

Trimming took off 5 bases at V and 2 bases at J, with 6 bases between the two ends. The germline CDR1 and CDR2 sequences are GTSNPN and SVGIG (reference sequence). The CDR3 covers 12 residues. TCRdb's table, derived via immunoSEQ multiplex PCR, lists solely in-frame clones and lacks some. The sample consists of 200,000 to 250,000 clones, approximately 83% of them appearing once. Input material: PBMCs. The clonotype originates from a woman aged 25 to 39 in good health and CMV-seropositive. This sequence joins TRBV30 and TRBJ2-2; D is unclear. CDR3 region: CAWELNTGELFF. CDR3 bases: TGTGCCTGGGAACTTAACACCGGGGAGCTGTTTTTT.